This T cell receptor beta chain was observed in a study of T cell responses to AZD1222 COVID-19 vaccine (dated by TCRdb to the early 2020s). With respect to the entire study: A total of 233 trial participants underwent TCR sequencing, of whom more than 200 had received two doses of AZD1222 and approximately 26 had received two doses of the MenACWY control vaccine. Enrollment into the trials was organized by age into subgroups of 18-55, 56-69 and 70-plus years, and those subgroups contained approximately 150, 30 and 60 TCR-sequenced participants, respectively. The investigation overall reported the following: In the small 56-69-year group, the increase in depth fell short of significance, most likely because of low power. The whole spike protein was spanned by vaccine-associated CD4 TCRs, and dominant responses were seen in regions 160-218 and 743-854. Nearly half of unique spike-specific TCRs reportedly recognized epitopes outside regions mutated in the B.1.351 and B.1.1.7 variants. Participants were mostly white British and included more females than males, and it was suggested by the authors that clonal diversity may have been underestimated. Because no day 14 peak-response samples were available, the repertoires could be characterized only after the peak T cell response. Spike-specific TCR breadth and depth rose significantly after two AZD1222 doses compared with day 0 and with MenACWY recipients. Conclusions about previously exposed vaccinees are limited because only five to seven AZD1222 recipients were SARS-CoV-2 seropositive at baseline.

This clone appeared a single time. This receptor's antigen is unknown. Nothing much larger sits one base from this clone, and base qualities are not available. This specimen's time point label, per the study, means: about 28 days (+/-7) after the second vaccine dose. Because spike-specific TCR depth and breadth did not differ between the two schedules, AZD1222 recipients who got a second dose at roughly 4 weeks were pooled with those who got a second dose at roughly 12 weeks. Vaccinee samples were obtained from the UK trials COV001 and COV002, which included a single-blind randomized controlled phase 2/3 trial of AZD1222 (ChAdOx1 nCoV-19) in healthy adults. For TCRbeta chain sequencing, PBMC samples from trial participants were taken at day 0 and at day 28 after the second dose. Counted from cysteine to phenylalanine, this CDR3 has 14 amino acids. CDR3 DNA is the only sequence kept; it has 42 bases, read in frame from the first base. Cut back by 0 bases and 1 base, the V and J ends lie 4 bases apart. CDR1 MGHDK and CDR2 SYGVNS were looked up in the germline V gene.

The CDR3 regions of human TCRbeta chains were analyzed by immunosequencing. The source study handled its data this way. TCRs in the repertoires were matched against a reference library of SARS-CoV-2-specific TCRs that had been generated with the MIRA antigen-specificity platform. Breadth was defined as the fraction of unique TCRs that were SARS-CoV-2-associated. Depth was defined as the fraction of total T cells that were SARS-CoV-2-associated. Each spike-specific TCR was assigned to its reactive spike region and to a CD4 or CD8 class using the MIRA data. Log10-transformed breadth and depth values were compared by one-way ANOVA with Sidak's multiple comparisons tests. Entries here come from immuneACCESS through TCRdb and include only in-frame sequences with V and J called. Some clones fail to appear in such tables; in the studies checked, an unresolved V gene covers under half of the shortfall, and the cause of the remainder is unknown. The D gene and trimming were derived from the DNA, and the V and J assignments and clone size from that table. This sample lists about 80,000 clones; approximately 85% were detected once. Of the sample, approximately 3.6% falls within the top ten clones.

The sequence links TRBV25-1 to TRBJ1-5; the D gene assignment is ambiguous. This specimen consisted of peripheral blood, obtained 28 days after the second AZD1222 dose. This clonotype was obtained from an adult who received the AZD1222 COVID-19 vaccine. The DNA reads TGTGCCAGCAGTGAATATGGGAGCAATCAGCCCCAGCATTTT. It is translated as CASSEYGSNQPQHF.